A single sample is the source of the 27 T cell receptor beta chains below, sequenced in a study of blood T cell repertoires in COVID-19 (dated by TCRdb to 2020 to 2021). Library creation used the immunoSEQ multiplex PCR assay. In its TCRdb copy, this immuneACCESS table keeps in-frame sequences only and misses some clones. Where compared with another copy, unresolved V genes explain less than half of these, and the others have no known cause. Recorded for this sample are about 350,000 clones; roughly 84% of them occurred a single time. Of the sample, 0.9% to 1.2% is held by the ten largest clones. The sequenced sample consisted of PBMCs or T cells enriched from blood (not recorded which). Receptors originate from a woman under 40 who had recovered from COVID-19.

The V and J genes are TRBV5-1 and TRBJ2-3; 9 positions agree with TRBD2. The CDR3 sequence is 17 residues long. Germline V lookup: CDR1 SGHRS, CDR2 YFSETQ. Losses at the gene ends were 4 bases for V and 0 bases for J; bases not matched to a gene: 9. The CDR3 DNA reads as TGCGCCAGCAGCAGGCGGGTCGCGGGGGGGAGCACAGATACGCAGTATTTT. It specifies CASSRRVAGGSTDTQYF. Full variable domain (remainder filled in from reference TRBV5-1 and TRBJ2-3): KAGVTQTPRYLIKTRGQQVTLSCSPISGHRSVSWYQQTPGQGLQFLFEYFSETQRNKGNFPGRFSGRQFSNSRSEMNVSTLELGDSALYLCASSRRVAGGSTDTQYFGPGTRLTVL.

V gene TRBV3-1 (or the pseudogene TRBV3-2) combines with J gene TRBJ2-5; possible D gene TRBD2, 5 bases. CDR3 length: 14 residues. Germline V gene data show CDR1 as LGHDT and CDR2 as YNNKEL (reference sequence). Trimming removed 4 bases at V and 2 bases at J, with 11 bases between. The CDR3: CASSPQRMQETQYF. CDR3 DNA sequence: TGTGCCAGCAGCCCCCAGCGGATGCAAGAGACCCAGTACTTC.

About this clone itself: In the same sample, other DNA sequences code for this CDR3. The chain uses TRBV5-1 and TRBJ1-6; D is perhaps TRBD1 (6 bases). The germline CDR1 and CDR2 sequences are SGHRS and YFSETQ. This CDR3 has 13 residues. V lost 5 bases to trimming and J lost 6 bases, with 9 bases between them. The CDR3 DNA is TGCGCCAGCAGTCAGGGGACTAATTCACCCCTCCACTTT. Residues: CASSQGTNSPLHF.

The CDR3 spells CASTFTGGKTSNQPQHF. The CDR3 nucleotides are TGTGCCAGTACTTTTACAGGGGGAAAAACTAGCAATCAGCCCCAGCATTTT. The chain joins TRBV19 to TRBJ1-5, with 8 bases aligning to TRBD1. This CDR3 is 17 amino acids long. Germline assignment: CDR1 LNHDA and CDR2 SQIVND (reference sequence). With V trimmed by 7 bases and J by 0 bases, 11 bases remained unmatched.

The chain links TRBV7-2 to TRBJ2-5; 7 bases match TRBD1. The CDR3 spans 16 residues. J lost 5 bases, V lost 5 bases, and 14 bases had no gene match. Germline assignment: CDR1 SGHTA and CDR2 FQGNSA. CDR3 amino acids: CASSPRRMGQPETQYF. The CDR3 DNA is TGTGCCAGCAGCCCACGCCGTATGGGACAGCCGGAGACCCAGTACTTC.

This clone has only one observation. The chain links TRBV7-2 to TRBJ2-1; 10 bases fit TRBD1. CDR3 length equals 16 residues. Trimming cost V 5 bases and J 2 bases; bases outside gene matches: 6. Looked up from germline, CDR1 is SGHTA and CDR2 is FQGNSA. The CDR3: CASSPPGQGAYNEQFF. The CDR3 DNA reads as TGTGCCAGCAGCCCGCCAGGACAGGGGGCCTACAATGAGCAGTTCTTC.

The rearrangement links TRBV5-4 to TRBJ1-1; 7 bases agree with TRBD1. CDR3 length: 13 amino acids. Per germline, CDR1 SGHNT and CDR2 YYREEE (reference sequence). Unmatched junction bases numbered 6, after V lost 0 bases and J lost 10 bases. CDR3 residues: CASSLETGTGAFF. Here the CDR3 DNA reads TGTGCCAGCAGCTTGGAGACAGGGACCGGAGCTTTCTTT.

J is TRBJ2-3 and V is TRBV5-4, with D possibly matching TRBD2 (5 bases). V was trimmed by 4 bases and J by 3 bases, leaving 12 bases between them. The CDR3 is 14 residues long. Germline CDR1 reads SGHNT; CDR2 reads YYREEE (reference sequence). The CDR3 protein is CASSRVGGTDTQYF. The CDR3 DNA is TGTGCCAGCAGCCGGGTCGGCGGGACAGATACGCAGTATTTT.

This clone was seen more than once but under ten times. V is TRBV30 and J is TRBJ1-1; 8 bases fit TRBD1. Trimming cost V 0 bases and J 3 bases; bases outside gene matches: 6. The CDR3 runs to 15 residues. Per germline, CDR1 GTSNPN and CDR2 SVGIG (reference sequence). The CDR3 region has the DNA TGTGCCTGGAGTGTACGCGCGACAGGGGACACTGAAGCTTTCTTT. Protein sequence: CAWSVRATGDTEAFF.

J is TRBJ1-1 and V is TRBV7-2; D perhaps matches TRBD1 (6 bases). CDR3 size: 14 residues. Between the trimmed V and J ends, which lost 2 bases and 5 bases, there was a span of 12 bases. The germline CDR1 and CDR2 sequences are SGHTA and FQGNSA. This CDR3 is CASSLTRGGTEAFF. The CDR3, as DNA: TGTGCCAGCAGCTTAACCAGGGGCGGGACTGAAGCTTTCTTT.

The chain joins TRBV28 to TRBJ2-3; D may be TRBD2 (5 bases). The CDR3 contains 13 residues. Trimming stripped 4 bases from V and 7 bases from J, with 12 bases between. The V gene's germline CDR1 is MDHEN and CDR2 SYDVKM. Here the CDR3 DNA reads TGTGCCAGCAGTTCCCTAACTAGTAATACGCAGTATTTT. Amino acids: CASSSLTSNTQYF.

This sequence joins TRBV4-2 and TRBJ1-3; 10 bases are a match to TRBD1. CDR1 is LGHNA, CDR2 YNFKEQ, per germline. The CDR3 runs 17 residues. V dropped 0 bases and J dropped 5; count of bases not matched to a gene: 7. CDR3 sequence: CASSQDWVGQGRNTIYF. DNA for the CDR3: TGTGCCAGCAGCCAAGATTGGGTGGGACAGGGGAGAAACACCATATATTTT.

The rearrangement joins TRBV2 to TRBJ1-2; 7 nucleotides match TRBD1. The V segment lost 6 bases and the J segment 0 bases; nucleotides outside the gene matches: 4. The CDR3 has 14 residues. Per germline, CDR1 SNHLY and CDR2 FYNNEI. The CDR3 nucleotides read TGTGCCAGCAGCCCACAGGGGTCTAACTATGGCTACACCTTC. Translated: CASSPQGSNYGYTF.

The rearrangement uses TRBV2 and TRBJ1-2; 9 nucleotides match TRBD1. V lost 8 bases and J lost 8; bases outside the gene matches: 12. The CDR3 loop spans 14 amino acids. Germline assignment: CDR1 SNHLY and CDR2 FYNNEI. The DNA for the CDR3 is TGTGCCAGCTCGGATATCGGGGACAGGGACGGCTACACCTTC. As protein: CASSDIGDRDGYTF.

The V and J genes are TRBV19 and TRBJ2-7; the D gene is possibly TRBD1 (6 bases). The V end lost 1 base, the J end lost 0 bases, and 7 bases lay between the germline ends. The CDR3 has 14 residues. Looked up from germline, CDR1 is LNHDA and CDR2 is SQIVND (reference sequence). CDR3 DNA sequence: TGTGCCAGTAGTATAGGGACAGCCTCCTACGAGCAGTACTTC. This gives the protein CASSIGTASYEQYF.

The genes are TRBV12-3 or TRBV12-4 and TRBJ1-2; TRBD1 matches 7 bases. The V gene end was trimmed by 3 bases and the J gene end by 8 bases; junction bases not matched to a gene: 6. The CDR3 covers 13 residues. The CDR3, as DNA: TGTGCCAGCAGTTTTCAGACAGGGAGAGGCTACACCTTC. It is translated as CASSFQTGRGYTF.

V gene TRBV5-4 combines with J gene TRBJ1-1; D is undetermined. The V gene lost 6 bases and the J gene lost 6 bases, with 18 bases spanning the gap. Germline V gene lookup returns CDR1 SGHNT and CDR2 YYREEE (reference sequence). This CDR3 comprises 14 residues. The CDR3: CASTPGGRDAEAFF. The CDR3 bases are TGTGCCAGCACCCCGGGAGGACGTGATGCTGAAGCTTTCTTT. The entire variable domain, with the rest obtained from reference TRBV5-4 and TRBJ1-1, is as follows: ETGVTQSPTHLIKTRGQQVTLRCSSQSGHNTVSWYQQALGQGPQFIFQYYREEENGRGNFPPRFSGLQFPNYSSELNVNALELDDSALYLCASTPGGRDAEAFFGQGTRLTVV.

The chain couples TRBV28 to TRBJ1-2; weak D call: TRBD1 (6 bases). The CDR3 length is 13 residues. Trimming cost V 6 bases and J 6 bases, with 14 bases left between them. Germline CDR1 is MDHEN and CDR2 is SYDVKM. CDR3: CASSPQGKDGYTF. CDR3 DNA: TGTGCCAGCAGCCCACAGGGAAAAGATGGCTACACCTTC.

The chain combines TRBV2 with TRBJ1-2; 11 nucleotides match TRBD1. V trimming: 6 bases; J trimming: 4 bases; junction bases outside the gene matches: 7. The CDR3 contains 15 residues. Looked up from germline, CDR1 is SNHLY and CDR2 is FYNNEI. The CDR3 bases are TGTGCCAGCAGCCCTAGGACAGGGGGCACCTATGGCTACACCTTC. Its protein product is CASSPRTGGTYGYTF.

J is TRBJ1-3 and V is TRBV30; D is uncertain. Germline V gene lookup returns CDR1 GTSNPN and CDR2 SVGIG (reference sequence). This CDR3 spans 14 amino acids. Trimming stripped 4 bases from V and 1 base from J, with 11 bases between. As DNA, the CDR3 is TGTGCCTGGACTACGGGAGGGTCTGGAAACACCATATATTTT. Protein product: CAWTTGGSGNTIYF.

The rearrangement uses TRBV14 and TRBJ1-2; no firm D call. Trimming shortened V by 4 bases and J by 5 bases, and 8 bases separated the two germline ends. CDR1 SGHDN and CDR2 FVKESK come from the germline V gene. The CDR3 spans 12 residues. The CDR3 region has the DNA TGTGCCAGCAGCCTCGGAGGGTATGGCTACACCTTC. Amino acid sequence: CASSLGGYGYTF.

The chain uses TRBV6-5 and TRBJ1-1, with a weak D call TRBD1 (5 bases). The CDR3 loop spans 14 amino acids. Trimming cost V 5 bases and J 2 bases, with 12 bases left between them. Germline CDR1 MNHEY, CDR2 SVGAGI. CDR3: CASSRGGINTEAFF. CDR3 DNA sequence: TGTGCCAGCAGTAGGGGAGGGATCAACACTGAAGCTTTCTTT.

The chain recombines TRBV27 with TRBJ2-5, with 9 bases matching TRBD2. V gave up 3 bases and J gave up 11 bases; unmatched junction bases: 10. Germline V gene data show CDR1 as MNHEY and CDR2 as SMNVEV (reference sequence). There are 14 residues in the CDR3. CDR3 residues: CASSFRPSTSGQYF. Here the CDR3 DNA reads TGTGCCAGCAGTTTTAGACCCTCTACTAGCGGGCAGTACTTC.

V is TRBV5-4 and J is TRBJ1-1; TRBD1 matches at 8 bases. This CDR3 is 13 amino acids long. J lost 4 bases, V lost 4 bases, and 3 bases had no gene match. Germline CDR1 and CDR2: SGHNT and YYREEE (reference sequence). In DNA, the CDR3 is TGTGCCAGCAGCCTACAGGGGGTCACTGAAGCTTTCTTT. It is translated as CASSLQGVTEAFF.

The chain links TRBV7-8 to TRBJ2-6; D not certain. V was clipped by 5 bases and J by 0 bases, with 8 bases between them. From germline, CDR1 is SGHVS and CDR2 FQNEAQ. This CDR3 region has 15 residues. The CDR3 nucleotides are TGTGCCAGCAGCCCTCGGTTCTCTGGGGCCAACGTCCTGACTTTC. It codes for CASSPRFSGANVLTF.

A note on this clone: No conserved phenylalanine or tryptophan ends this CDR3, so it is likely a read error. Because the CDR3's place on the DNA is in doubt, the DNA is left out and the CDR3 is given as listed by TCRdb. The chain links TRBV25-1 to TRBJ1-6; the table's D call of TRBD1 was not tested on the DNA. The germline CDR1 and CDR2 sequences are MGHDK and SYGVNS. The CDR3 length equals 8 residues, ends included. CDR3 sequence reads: CASRDREC.

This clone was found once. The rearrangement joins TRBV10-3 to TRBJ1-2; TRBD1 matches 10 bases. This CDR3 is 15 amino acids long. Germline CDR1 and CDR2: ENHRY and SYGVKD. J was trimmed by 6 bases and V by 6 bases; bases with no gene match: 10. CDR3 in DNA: TGTGCCATCAGCCCGGGACAGGGGAATTTTGATGGCTACACCTTC. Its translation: CAISPGQGNFDGYTF.